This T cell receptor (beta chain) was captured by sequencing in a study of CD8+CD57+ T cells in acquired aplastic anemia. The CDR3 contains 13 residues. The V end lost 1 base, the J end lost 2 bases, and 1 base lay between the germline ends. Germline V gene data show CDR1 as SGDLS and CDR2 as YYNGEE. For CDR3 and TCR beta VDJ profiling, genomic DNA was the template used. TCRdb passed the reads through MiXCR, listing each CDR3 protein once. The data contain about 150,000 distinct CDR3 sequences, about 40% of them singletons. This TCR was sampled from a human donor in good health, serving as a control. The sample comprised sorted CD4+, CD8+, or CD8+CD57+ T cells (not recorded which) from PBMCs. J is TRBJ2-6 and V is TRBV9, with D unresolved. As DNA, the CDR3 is TGTGCCAGCAGCGTACCTGGGGCCAACGTCCTGACTTTC. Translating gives CASSVPGANVLTF.